This passage covers 32 T cell receptor beta chains from one sample sequenced in a study of blood T cell repertoires in COVID-19. Only in-frame clones appear in the TCRdb table, and some are missing; sequencing was by immunoSEQ multiplex PCR. The data hold approximately 200,000 clones, with approximately 80% observed a single time. Specimen: PBMCs or T cells enriched from blood (not recorded which). All receptors derive from a middle-aged man who had recovered from COVID-19.

This clone was observed once. The chain links TRBV7-6 to TRBJ1-1; D perhaps matches TRBD1 (6 bases). Germline V gene data show CDR1 as SGHVS and CDR2 as FNYEAQ. The length of the CDR3 is 14 residues. V gave up 5 bases and J gave up 1 base, with 11 bases separating them. CDR3 bases: TGTGCCAGCAGCGCTTTGGACAGGAACACTGAAGCTTTCTTT. This translates into CASSALDRNTEAFF.

The rearrangement links TRBV27 to TRBJ2-5; 12 bases match TRBD1. The V segment lost 3 bases and the J segment 4 bases; nucleotides outside the gene matches: 3. CDR1 and CDR2 (germline): MNHEY, SMNVEV (reference sequence). This CDR3 is 15 amino acids long. CDR3 region: CASSFGTGGVETQYF. The CDR3 bases are TGTGCCAGCAGTTTCGGGACAGGGGGCGTAGAGACCCAGTACTTC.

CDR3 bases: TGTGCCAGCAGCGGAGGACTAGCGGGACAAGATACGCAGTATTTT. Its translation: CASSGGLAGQDTQYF. The chain combines TRBV7-2 with TRBJ2-3; 12 bases map to TRBD2. Unmatched junction bases numbered 5, after V lost 5 bases and J lost 5 bases. Germline V lookup: CDR1 SGHTA, CDR2 FQGNSA. The CDR3 runs 15 residues. The full variable domain, with the rest looked up from reference TRBV7-2 and TRBJ2-3, is GAGVSQSPSNKVTEKGKDVELRCDPISGHTALYWYRQSLGQGLEFLIYFQGNSAPDKSGLPSDRFSAERTGGSVSTLTIQRTQQEDSAVYLCASSGGLAGQDTQYFGPGTRLTVL.

The chain is built from TRBV9 and TRBJ2-2, with TRBD2 matching 11 bases. The germline CDR1 and CDR2 sequences are SGDLS and YYNGEE. The V segment lost 0 bases and the J segment 0 bases; nucleotides outside the gene matches: 1. The CDR3 spans 17 residues. In DNA form, the CDR3 reads TGTGCCAGCAGCGTAGTAGCGGGAGGGGCGAACACCGGGGAGCTGTTTTTT. It yields the protein CASSVVAGGANTGELFF.

The chain couples TRBV11-2 to TRBJ2-1; 11 positions agree with TRBD2. Trimming took 2 bases from V and 4 from J; bases not matched to a gene: 7. The CDR3 is 17 amino acids. CDR1 and CDR2 (germline): SGHAT, FQNNGV. The CDR3 loop is CASSLTSGLAVYNEQFF. In DNA, the CDR3 is TGTGCCAGCAGCTTAACTTCGGGACTAGCGGTTTACAATGAGCAGTTCTTC. The full variable domain, completed using reference TRBV11-2 and TRBJ2-1, is EAGVAQSPRYKIIEKRQSVAFWCNPISGHATLYWYQQILGQGPKLLIQFQNNGVVDDSQLPKDRFSAERLKGVDSTLKIQPAKLEDSAVYLCASSLTSGLAVYNEQFFGPGTRLTVL.

V and J are TRBV7-6 and TRBJ2-2; 10 nucleotides agree with TRBD2. CDR1 is SGHVS and CDR2 is FNYEAQ in the germline V gene. V trimming: 1 base; J trimming: 4 bases; junction bases outside the gene matches: 3. This CDR3 comprises 16 residues. CDR3 nucleotides: TGTGCCAGCAGCTTAGAAGCTAGCGGGAGCACCGGGGAGCTGTTTTTT. Its translation is CASSLEASGSTGELFF.

This chain uses TRBV7-4 with TRBJ1-6; D remains unclear. Germline V gene sequence: CDR1 SGHVT, CDR2 SQSDAQ. The CDR3 is 14 amino acids. Deletions cut 3 bases from V and 5 bases from J, with 8 bases between. CDR3 DNA: TGTGCCAGCAGCTTCTCAGGAAATAATTCACCCCTCCACTTT. This sequence encodes CASSFSGNNSPLHF.

The V gene is TRBV15, the J gene TRBJ1-2, with 8 bases matching TRBD1. CDR1 and CDR2 from the germline V gene are LNHNV and YYDKDF (reference sequence). CDR3 length: 18 amino acids. V shed 3 bases and J 4 bases; nucleotides not matched to a gene: 16. The CDR3 nucleotides are TGTGCCACCAGCAGGCCGGGGGCAGGGGGCTTGGGGCCCTATGGCTACACCTTC. Its protein is CATSRPGAGGLGPYGYTF.

CDR3 coding DNA: TGTGCCAGCTTCCCGCAGGGGTACGACACCGGGGAGCTGTTTTTT. It encodes CASFPQGYDTGELFF. The V call is TRBV7-9, the J call TRBJ2-2; the D gene is possibly TRBD1 (6 bases). Looked up from germline, CDR1 is SEHNR and CDR2 is FQNEAQ (reference sequence). The length of the CDR3 is 15 residues. Trimming removed 8 bases at V and 3 bases at J, with 16 bases between.

This clone was observed a handful of times. The chain recombines TRBV6-5 with TRBJ1-6; 8 bases agree with TRBD1. Trimming cost V 8 bases and J 7 bases; bases outside gene matches: 7. In germline, CDR1 is MNHEY, CDR2 SVGAGI. The CDR3 has 14 amino acids. This CDR3 reads CASDRGSGNSPLHF. DNA for the CDR3: TGTGCCAGCGACAGGGGATCAGGCAATTCACCCCTCCACTTT.

This chain connects TRBV30 to TRBJ1-5, with 7 bases identical to TRBD1. Germline V CDR1 and CDR2: GTSNPN, SVGIG (reference sequence). This CDR3 spans 17 amino acids. V gave up 2 bases and J gave up 0 bases; unmatched junction bases: 10. The CDR3 sequence is CAWSPYRGILSNQPQHF. The CDR3 nucleotides read TGTGCCTGGAGTCCTTACAGGGGCATCCTTAGCAATCAGCCCCAGCATTTT.

In this sample, this clone turned up a few times. J is TRBJ2-1 and V is TRBV5-6; D not certain. The CDR3 is made up of 18 amino acids. V lost 1 base and J lost 1, with 18 bases in between. Germline V gives CDR1 SGHDT, CDR2 YYEEEE. Here the CDR3 reads CASSLFYLAHGSYNEQFF. DNA for the CDR3: TGTGCCAGCAGCTTGTTTTATCTGGCGCACGGGTCCTACAATGAGCAGTTCTTC.

The chain links TRBV13 to TRBJ2-1; 9 bases agree with TRBD1. V lost 6 bases and J lost 3; bases outside the gene matches: 12. Germline V gene data show CDR1 as PRHDT and CDR2 as FYEKMQ (reference sequence). The length of the CDR3 is 17 residues. The CDR3 protein is CASSISLGTGFYNEQFF. CDR3 DNA sequence: TGTGCCAGCAGTATTAGCCTCGGGACAGGGTTCTACAATGAGCAGTTCTTC.

The count of this clone is one. The chain links TRBV7-9 to TRBJ1-5, with D maybe TRBD1 (5 bases). Germline V gene lookup returns CDR1 SEHNR and CDR2 FQNEAQ (reference sequence). This CDR3 contains 14 residues. V dropped 5 bases and J dropped 4 bases, with 12 bases sitting between them. Written as DNA, the CDR3 is TGTGCCAGCAGCCTCTTCGGGGGGAATCAGCCCCAGCATTTT. Translation gives CASSLFGGNQPQHF.

V usage is TRBV7-2 and J usage is TRBJ2-7; weak D call: TRBD2 (5 bases). CDR1 is SGHTA, CDR2 FQGNSA, per germline. The CDR3 spans 13 residues. The V end lost 5 bases, the J end lost 5 bases, and 13 bases lay between the germline ends. CDR3 coding DNA: TGTGCCAGCAGCCGGGGAGCCGGGAACGAGCAGTACGTC. This codes for CASSRGAGNEQYV.

CDR3 region: CASSQHPGVNQPQHF. The CDR3, as DNA: TGTGCCAGCAGCCAACATCCGGGGGTCAATCAGCCCCAGCATTTT. The rearrangement uses TRBV4-2 and TRBJ1-5; D perhaps matches TRBD1 (5 bases). The CDR3 is 15 amino acids. Germline CDR1 LGHNA, CDR2 YNFKEQ. Trimming took 2 bases from V and 3 from J, leaving 11 bases between them.

V usage is TRBV4-1 and J usage is TRBJ2-7, with D possibly TRBD1 on 5 matching bases. V lost 0 bases to trimming and J lost 6 bases, with 15 bases between them. This CDR3 contains 15 residues. Germline values: CDR1 MGHRA, CDR2 YSYEKL. CDR3 coding DNA: TGCGCCAGCAGCCAAGACCCAGGGCGCTTCACCGAGCAGTACGTC. Translating it yields CASSQDPGRFTEQYV.

This sequence joins TRBV4-3 and TRBJ1-2; D possibly corresponds to TRBD1 (5 bases). Trimming removed 1 base from V and 6 bases from J, with 15 bases in between. The CDR3 runs 15 residues. Per germline, CDR1 LGHNA and CDR2 YSLEER. The CDR3 DNA reads as TGCGCCAGCAGCCAAGTGTCCAGGGAGGCGAATGGCTACACCTTC. This codes for CASSQVSREANGYTF.

This chain joins TRBV19 and TRBJ1-2; D is undetermined. V was trimmed by 9 bases and J by 7 bases, leaving 15 bases between them. The CDR3 has 12 amino acids. Per the germline V gene, CDR1 is LNHDA and CDR2 is SQIVND (reference sequence). The CDR3 DNA reads TGTGCCAGCTGTTTGGAGGGATCTGGCTACACCTTC. Translated: CASCLEGSGYTF.

The CDR3 reads CASTSNTEAFF. CDR3 coding DNA: TGTGCCAGCACCTCGAACACTGAAGCTTTCTTT. This chain joins TRBV6-5 and TRBJ1-1; no reliable D call. This CDR3 is built from 11 residues. The V and J ends lost 7 bases and 1 base respectively, with 4 bases between them. The germline gives CDR1 MNHEY, CDR2 SVGAGI.

This clone was seen more than once but under ten times. This chain's CDR3 is CASSAQGAQTQYF. The CDR3 region has the DNA TGTGCCAGCAGCGCACAGGGGGCGCAGACCCAGTACTTC. This chain connects TRBV5-4 to TRBJ2-5; 9 nucleotides match TRBD1. Trimming removed 4 bases from V and 6 bases from J; junction bases left unmatched: 4. Germline assignment: CDR1 SGHNT and CDR2 YYREEE (reference sequence). The CDR3 is 13 residues long.

CDR3 in amino acids: CASSPRKQITGELFF. CDR3 in DNA: TGTGCCAGCAGTCCCAGGAAGCAGATCACCGGGGAGCTGTTTTTT. The chain carries TRBV27 and TRBJ2-2, with unresolved D. V lost 5 bases, J lost 4 bases, and 14 bases lay in between. The germline V gene encodes CDR1 MNHEY and CDR2 SMNVEV (reference sequence). The CDR3 has 15 amino acids.

V usage is TRBV7-9 and J usage is TRBJ1-1; D might be TRBD1 (6 bases). V lost 5 bases and J 2 bases, leaving 15 bases between the germline ends. The CDR3 is 15 amino acids. CDR1 and CDR2 (germline): SEHNR, FQNEAQ (reference sequence). In DNA, the CDR3 is TGTGCCAGCAGCGAACGGGACACCTCAAACACTGAAGCTTTCTTT. Its translation: CASSERDTSNTEAFF. Drawing the rest from reference TRBV7-9 and TRBJ1-1, the complete variable domain is DTGVSQNPRHKITKRGQNVTFRCDPISEHNRLYWYRQTLGQGPEFLTYFQNEAQLEKSRLLSDRFSAERPKGSFSTLEIQRTEQGDSAMYLCASSERDTSNTEAFFGQGTRLTVV.

V usage is TRBV4-3 and J usage is TRBJ1-2; 7 bases are shared with TRBD1. In germline, CDR1 is LGHNA, CDR2 YSLEER. This CDR3 is built from 18 residues. The V segment lost 0 bases and the J segment 2 bases; nucleotides outside the gene matches: 12. CDR3 DNA: TGCGCCAGCAGCCAAGATCATATCCGGCAGGGGGACAACTATGGCTACACCTTC. This sequence encodes CASSQDHIRQGDNYGYTF.

The chain couples TRBV7-9 to TRBJ1-2; D is possibly TRBD1 (6 bases). The germline V gene has CDR1 SEHNR and CDR2 FQNEAQ (reference sequence). V gave up 0 bases and J gave up 4 bases, with 15 bases separating them. The CDR3 runs to 16 residues. The CDR3: CASSLAGSGAAYGYTF. CDR3 sequence (DNA): TGTGCCAGCAGCTTAGCGGGGTCAGGGGCGGCCTATGGCTACACCTTC.

V and J are TRBV21-1 and TRBJ2-7; no DNA check was done on the table's D call, TRBD1. TRBV21-1 is assigned pseudogene status. This CDR3 region has 14 residues. CDR3: CASTLLQSSYEQYF. DNA of the CDR3: TGTGCCAGCACCCTCCTACAGAGCTCCTACGAGCAGTACTTC.

CDR3 DNA: TGTGCCAGCAGCTCCCGGCCGGGGAGGGGGAATCAGCCCCAGCATTTT. It specifies CASSSRPGRGNQPQHF. The chain joins TRBV7-2 to TRBJ1-5, with D possibly TRBD1 on 6 matching bases. V gave up 4 bases and J gave up 4 bases, with 17 bases separating them. Per the germline V gene, CDR1 is SGHTA and CDR2 is FQGNSA. The CDR3 spans 16 residues.

The rearrangement links TRBV5-4 to TRBJ1-3, with 9 bases aligning to TRBD1. The CDR3 has 18 amino acids. CDR1 and CDR2 (germline): SGHNT, YYREEE (reference sequence). The junction had 11 bases not matched to a gene; V was cut back by 4 bases and J by 0 bases. This CDR3 reads CASSPASGTGFSGNTIYF. The CDR3 nucleotides are TGTGCCAGCAGCCCAGCCTCCGGGACAGGGTTCTCTGGAAACACCATATATTTT.

The J gene is TRBJ2-7, the V gene TRBV19; 7 positions match TRBD1. CDR3 length: 15 residues. Germline V CDR1 and CDR2: LNHDA, SQIVND (reference sequence). The trim removed 5 bases at V and 1 base at J, leaving 8 bases unmatched. CDR3 coding DNA: TGTGCCAGTAGTGCCTTGACAGGGTCGTCCTACGAGCAGTACTTC. Amino acid sequence: CASSALTGSSYEQYF.

This clone was found a few times. V is TRBV6-5 and J is TRBJ1-3; D is ambiguous. Germline lookup yields CDR1 MNHEY and CDR2 SVGAGI. The CDR3 is 12 amino acids. V lost 2 bases to trimming and J lost 8 bases, with 7 bases between them. CDR3 in DNA: TGTGCCAGCAGTTACCGGGGTGACACCATATATTTT. This sequence encodes CASSYRGDTIYF.

V usage is TRBV6-5 and J usage is TRBJ1-4; 7 bases map to TRBD1. V shed 6 bases and J 5 bases; nucleotides not matched to a gene: 6. Germline values: CDR1 MNHEY, CDR2 SVGAGI. This CDR3 is 14 amino acids long. CDR3 sequence (DNA): TGTGCCAGCAGCCGGGACAGAAGGAATGAAAAACTGTTTTTT. It is translated as CASSRDRRNEKLFF.

The chain uses TRBV6-5 and TRBJ1-4; D not resolved. V lost 4 bases to trimming and J lost 5 bases, with 11 bases between them. The CDR3 is made up of 14 amino acids. Germline assignment: CDR1 MNHEY and CDR2 SVGAGI. DNA of the CDR3: TGTGCCAGCAGTTTTTCCGGAGTAAATGAAAAACTGTTTTTT. Translated: CASSFSGVNEKLFF.